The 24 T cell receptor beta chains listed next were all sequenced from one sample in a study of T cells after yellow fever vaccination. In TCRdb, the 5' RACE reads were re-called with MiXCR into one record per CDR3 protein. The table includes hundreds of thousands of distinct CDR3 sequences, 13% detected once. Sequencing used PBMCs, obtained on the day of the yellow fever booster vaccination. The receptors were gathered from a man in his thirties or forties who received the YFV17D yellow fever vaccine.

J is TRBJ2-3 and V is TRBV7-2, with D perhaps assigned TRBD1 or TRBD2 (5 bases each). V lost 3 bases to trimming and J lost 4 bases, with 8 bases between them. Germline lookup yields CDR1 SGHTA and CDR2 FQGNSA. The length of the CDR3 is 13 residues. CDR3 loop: CASSFGGPDTQYF. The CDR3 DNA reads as TGTGCCAGCAGCTTTGGGGGACCAGATACGCAGTATTTT.

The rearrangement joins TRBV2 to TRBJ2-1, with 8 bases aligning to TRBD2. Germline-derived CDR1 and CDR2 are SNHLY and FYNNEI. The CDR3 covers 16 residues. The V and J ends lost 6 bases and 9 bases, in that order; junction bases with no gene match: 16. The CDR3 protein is CASRGPAGEGGGEQFF. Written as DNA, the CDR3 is TGTGCCAGCAGAGGTCCAGCGGGAGAAGGAGGTGGTGAGCAGTTCTTC.

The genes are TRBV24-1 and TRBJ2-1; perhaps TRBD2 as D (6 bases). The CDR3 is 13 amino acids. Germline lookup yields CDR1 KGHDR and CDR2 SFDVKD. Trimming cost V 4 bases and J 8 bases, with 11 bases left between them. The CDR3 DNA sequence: TGTGCCACCAGTGACTTCACGGGGGATGAGCAGTTCTTC. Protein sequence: CATSDFTGDEQFF.

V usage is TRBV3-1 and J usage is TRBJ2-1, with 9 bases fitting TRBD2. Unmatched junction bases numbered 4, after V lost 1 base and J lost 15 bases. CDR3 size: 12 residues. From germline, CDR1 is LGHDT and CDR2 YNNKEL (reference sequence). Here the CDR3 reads CASSQVAGVVFF. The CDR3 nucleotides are TGTGCCAGCAGCCAAGTAGCGGGAGTGGTGTTCTTC.

DNA for the CDR3: TGTGCCAGCAGTATGGGGACTAGCGGGAGCACAGATACGCAGTATTTT. Translation gives CASSMGTSGSTDTQYF. The chain couples TRBV28 to TRBJ2-3; 12 positions agree with TRBD2. Germline V gene sequence: CDR1 MDHEN, CDR2 SYDVKM. The CDR3 covers 16 residues. Trimming at V came to 5 bases and at J to 0 bases, leaving 3 bases not matched to a gene.

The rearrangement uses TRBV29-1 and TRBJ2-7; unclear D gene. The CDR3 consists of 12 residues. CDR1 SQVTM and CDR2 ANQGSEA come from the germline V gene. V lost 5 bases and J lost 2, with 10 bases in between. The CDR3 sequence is CSVRTETYEQYF. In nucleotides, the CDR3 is TGCAGCGTTAGGACGGAGACCTACGAGCAGTACTTC.

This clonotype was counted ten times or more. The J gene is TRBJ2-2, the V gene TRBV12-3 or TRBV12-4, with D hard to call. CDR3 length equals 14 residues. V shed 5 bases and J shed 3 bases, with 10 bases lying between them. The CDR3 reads CASSTDTHTGELFF. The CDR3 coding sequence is TGTGCCAGCAGTACTGACACCCACACCGGGGAGCTGTTTTTT.

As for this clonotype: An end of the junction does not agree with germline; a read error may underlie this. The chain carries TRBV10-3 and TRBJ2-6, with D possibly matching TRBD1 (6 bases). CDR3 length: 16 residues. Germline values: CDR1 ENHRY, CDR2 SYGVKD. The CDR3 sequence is CAISDHARAGAYVLTF. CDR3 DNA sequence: TGTGCCATCAGTGATCATGCCCGAGCAGGGGCCTACGTCCTGACTTTC.

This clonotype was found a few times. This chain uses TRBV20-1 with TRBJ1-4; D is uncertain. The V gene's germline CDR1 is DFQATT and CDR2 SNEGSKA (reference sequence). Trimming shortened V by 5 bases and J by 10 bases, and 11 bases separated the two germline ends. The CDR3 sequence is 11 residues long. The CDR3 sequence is CSAYTPGKLFF. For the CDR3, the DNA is TGCAGTGCTTACACTCCGGGAAAACTGTTTTTT.

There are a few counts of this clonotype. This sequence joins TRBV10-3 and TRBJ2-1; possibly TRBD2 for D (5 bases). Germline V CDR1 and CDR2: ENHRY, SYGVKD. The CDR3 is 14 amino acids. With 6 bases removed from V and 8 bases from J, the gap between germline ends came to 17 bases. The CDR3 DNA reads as TGTGCCATCAGGATGACTACAGCCGGCGATGAGCAGTTCTTC. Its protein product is CAIRMTTAGDEQFF.

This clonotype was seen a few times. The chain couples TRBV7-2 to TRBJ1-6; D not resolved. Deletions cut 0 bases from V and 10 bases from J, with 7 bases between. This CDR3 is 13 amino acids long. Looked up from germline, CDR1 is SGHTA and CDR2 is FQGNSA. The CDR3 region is CASSLALESPLHF. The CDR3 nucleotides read TGTGCCAGCAGCTTAGCCCTCGAGTCACCCCTCCACTTT.

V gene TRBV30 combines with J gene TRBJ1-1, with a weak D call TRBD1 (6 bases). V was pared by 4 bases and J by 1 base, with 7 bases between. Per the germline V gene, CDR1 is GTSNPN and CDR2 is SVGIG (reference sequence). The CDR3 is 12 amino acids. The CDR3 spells CAWTGANTEAFF. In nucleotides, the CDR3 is TGTGCCTGGACGGGGGCGAACACTGAAGCTTTCTTT.

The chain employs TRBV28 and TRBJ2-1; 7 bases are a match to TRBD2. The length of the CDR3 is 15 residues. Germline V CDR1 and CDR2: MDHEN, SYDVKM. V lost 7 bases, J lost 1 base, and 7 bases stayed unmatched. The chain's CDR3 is CASKTPSGSYNEQFF. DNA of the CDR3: TGTGCCAGCAAAACGCCTAGCGGTTCCTACAATGAGCAGTTCTTC.

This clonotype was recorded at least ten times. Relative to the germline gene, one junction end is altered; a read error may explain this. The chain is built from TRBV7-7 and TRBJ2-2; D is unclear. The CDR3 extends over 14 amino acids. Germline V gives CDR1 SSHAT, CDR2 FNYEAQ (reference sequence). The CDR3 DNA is TGTGCTAGCAGCTTAGGTGGGGACACCGGGGAGCTGTTTTTT. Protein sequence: CASSLGGDTGELFF.

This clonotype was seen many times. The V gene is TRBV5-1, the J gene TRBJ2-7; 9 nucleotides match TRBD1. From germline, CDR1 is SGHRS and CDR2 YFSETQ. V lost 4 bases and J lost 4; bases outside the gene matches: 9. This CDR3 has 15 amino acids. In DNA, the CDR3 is TGCGCCAGCAGCACCGCGGGACAGGGTGGATACGAGCAGTACTTC. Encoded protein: CASSTAGQGGYEQYF.

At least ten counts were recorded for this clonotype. The CDR3 loop reads CASSLEPGVNTGELFF. DNA for the CDR3: TGTGCCAGCAGCTTGGAACCGGGGGTGAACACCGGGGAGCTGTTTTTT. The V call is TRBV5-6, the J call TRBJ2-2, with D possibly matching TRBD2 (6 bases). From germline, CDR1 is SGHDT and CDR2 YYEEEE. V lost 0 bases, J lost 1 base, and 10 bases lay in between. This CDR3 contains 16 residues.

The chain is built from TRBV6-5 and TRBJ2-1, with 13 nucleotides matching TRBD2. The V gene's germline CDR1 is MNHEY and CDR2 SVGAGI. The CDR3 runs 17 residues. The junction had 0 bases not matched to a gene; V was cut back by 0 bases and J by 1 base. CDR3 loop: CASSYSGLAGSYNEQFF. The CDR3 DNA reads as TGTGCCAGCAGTTACTCGGGACTAGCGGGATCCTACAATGAGCAGTTCTTC.

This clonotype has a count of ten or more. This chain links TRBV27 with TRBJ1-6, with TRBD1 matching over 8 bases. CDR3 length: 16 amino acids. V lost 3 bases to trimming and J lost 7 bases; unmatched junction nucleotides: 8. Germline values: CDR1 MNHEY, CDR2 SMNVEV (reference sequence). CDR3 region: CASSFLRDRLNSPLHF. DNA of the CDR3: TGTGCCAGCAGTTTTCTCCGGGACAGGTTAAATTCACCCCTCCACTTT.

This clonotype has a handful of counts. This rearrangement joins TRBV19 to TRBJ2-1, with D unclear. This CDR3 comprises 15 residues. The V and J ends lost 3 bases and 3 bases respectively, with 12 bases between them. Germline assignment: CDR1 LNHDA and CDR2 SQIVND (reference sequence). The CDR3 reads CASSIRLALYNEQFF. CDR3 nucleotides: TGTGCCAGTAGTATTAGACTTGCCCTCTACAATGAGCAGTTCTTC.

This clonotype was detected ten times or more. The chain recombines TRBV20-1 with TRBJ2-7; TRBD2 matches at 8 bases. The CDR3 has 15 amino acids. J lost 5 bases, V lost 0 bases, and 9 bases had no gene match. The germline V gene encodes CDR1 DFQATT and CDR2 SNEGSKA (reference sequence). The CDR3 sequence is CSARDFGGRRHEQYF. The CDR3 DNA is TGCAGTGCTAGAGATTTTGGCGGGAGGCGCCACGAGCAGTACTTC.

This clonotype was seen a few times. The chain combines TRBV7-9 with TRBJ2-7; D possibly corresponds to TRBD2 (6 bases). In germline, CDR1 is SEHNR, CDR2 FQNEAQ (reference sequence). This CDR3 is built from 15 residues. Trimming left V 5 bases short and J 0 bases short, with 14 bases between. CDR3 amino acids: CASSNSGKSSYEQYF. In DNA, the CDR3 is TGTGCCAGCAGCAATAGCGGAAAAAGCTCCTACGAGCAGTACTTC.

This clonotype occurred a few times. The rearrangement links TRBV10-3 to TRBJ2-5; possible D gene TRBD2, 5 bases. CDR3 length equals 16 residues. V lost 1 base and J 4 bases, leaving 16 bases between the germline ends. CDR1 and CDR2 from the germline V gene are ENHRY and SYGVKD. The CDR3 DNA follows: TGTGCCATCAGTGAGTTTCTAGCTCACCGGGGAGAGACCCAGTACTTC. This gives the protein CAISEFLAHRGETQYF.

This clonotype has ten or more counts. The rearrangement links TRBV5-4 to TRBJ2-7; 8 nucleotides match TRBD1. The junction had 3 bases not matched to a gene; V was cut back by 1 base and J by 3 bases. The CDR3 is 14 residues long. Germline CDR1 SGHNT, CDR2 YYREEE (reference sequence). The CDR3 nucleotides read TGTGCCAGCAGCTTGTCGACAGGGGTCTACGAGCAGTACTTC. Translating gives CASSLSTGVYEQYF.

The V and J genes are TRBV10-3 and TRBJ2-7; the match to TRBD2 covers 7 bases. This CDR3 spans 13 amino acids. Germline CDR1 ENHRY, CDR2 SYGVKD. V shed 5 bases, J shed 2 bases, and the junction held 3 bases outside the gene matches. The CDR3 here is CAISWGGPYEQYF. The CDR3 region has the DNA TGTGCCATCAGTTGGGGAGGGCCCTACGAGCAGTACTTC.